This TCR beta chain was captured in a study of regulatory T cells in long-lasting Graves disease. Ten or more counts support this clonotype. Described time point: newly diagnosed GD, antithyroid drugs for less than 3 months. PBMC-derived RNA was used for the TCR library. CDR3-region Arm-PCR and iRepertoire HTBI primers produced the TCR beta libraries. TCRdb processed the multiplex PCR reads anew with MiXCR; each CDR3 protein has one entry. The data contain approximately 440,000 distinct CDR3 sequences, roughly 16% of them seen just once; the ten biggest clones take up about 12%. Losses at the gene ends were 4 bases for V and 5 bases for J; bases not matched to a gene: 6. Germline loops: CDR1 KGHDR, CDR2 SFDVKD. CDR3 length: 14 amino acids. These records were also assigned to another study, of T cells in Graves' hyperthyroidism and ophthalmopathy.

This receptor was taken from a man aged 40-55 years with Graves disease. Sequencing was performed on peripheral blood mononuclear cells (PBMCs), taken at new diagnosis, from a patient treated with antithyroid drugs. The chain combines TRBV24-1 with TRBJ2-5, with 7 bases identical to TRBD1. CDR3 residues: CATSDSDRAETQYF. CDR3 nucleotides: TGTGCCACCAGTGACAGCGACAGGGCGGAGACCCAGTACTTC.